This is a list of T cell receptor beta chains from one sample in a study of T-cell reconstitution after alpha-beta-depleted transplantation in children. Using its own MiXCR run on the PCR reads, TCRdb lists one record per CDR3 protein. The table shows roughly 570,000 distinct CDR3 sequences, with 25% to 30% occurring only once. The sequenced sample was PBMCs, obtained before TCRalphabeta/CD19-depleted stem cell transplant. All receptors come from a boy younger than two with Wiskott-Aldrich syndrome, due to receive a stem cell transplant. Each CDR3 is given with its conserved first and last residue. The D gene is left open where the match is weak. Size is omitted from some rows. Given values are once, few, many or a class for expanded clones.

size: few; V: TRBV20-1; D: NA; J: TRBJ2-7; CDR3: CSARDRLFAYEQYF; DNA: TGCAGTGCTAGGGACAGACTATTCGCCTACGAGCAGTACTTC
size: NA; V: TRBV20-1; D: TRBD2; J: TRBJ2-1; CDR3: CSTTGTSGINNEQFF; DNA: TGCAGTACAACCGGGACTAGCGGGATCAACAATGAGCAGTTCTTC
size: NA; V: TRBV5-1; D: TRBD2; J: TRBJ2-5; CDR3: CASSPRLAKETQYF; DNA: TGCGCCAGCAGCCCCCGACTAGCGAAAGAGACCCAGTACTTC
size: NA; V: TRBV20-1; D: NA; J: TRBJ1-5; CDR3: CSARVQGMRNQPQHF; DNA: TGCAGTGCTAGGGTTCAGGGGATGAGAAATCAGCCCCAGCATTTT
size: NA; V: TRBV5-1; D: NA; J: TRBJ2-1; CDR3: CASSLDRARAGDGSYNEQFF; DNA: TGCGCCAGCAGCTTGGACAGGGCAAGGGCGGGAGACGGCTCCTACAATGAGCAGTTCTTC
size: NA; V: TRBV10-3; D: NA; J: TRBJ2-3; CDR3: CAISALGDTQYF; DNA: TGTGCCATCAGTGCGCTGGGGGATACGCAGTATTTT
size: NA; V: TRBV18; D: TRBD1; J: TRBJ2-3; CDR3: CASSPGQGKGTDTQYF; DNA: TGTGCCAGCTCACCAGGACAGGGAAAGGGCACAGATACGCAGTATTTT
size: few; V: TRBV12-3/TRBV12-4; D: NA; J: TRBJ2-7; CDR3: CASSIRGGSGEQYF; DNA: TGTGCCAGCAGCATAAGAGGGGGGTCGGGGGAGCAGTACTTC
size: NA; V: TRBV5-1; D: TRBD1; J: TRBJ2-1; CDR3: CASSQTGGYYNEQFF; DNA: TGCGCCAGCAGCCAAACAGGGGGCTACTACAATGAGCAGTTCTTC
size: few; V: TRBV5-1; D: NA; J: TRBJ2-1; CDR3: CASSLEAMGSSYNEQFF; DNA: TGCGCCAGCAGCTTGGAGGCTATGGGAAGCTCCTACAATGAGCAGTTCTTC
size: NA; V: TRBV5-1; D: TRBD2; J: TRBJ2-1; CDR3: CASSESGSSREQFF; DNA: TGCGCCAGCAGCGAAAGCGGGAGTTCCCGCGAGCAGTTCTTC
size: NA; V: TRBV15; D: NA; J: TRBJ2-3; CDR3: CATSRDKGDTQYF; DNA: TGTGCCACCAGCAGAGATAAAGGGGATACGCAGTATTTT
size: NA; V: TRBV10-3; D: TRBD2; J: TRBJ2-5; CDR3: CAISILAGFQETQYF; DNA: TGTGCCATCAGTATCCTAGCGGGCTTCCAAGAGACCCAGTACTTC
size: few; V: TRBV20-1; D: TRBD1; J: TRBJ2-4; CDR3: CSAGDRVILAKNIQYF; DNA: TGCAGTGCCGGGGACAGAGTAATATTAGCCAAAAACATTCAGTACTTC
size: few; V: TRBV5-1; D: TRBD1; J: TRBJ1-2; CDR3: CASRQGDGYGYTF; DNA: TGCGCCAGTAGACAGGGGGACGGCTATGGCTACACCTTC
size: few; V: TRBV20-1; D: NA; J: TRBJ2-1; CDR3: CSADLNYNEQFF; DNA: TGCAGTGCGGACCTTAATTACAATGAGCAGTTCTTC
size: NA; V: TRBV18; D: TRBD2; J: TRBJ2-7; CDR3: CASSPTSGRMVQYF; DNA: TGTGCCAGCTCACCAACTAGCGGGAGAATGGTGCAGTACTTC
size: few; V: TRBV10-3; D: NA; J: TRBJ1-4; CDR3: CAISESAGFEKLFF; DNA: TGTGCCATCAGTGAGTCGGCAGGTTTCGAAAAACTGTTTTTT
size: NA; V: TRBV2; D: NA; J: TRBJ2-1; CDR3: CASSADKSSYNEQFF; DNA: TGTGCCAGCAGCGCGGACAAGAGCTCCTACAATGAGCAGTTCTTC
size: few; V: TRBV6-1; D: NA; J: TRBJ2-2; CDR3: CASSDLRRSNTGELFF; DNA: TGTGCCAGCAGTGACCTTAGGCGGAGTAACACCGGGGAGCTGTTTTTT
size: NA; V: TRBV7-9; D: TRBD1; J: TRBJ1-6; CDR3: CASTPGQYNSPLHF; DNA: TGTGCCAGCACCCCGGGACAGTATAATTCACCCCTCCACTTT
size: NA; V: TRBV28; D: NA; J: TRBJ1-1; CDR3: CASRPPGGTEAFF; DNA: TGTGCCAGCAGACCCCCTGGGGGCACTGAAGCTTTCTTT
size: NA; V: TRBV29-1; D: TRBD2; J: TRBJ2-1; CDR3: CSALDSGSSYNEQFF; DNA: TGCAGCGCCTTAGATAGCGGGAGCTCCTACAATGAGCAGTTCTTC
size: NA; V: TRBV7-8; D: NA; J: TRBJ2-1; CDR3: CASSFSVGNEQFF; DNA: TGTGCCAGCAGCTTTTCTGTCGGAAACGAGCAGTTCTTC
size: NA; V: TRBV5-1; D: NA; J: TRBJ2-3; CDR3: CASSLAWDTDTQYF; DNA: TGCGCCAGCAGCTTGGCCTGGGACACAGATACGCAGTATTTT
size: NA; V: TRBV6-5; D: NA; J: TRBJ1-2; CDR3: CASSSMQGLGRSGYTF; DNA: TGTGCCAGCAGTTCCATGCAGGGGTTGGGGCGATCCGGCTACACCTTC
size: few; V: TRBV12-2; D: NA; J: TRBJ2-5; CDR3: CASRGRYEETQYF; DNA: TGTGCAAGTCGCGGGAGGTACGAAGAGACCCAGTACTTC
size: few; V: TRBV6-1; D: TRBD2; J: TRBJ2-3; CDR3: CASSSTSGYTDTQYF; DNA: TGTGCCAGCAGCTCCACTAGCGGCTACACAGATACGCAGTATTTT
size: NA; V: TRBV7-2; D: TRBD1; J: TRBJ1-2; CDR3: CASSARQGPVDGYTF; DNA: TGTGCCAGCAGCGCGCGACAGGGGCCCGTGGATGGCTACACCTTC
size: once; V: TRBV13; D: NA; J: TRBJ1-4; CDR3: CASSPPRQKEKLFF; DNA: TGTGCCAGCAGCCCACCCAGGCAGAAGGAAAAACTGTTTTTT
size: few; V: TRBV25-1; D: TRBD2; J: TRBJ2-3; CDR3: CASSAGTSGGDTQYF; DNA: TGTGCCAGCAGTGCGGGGACTAGCGGAGGAGATACGCAGTATTTT
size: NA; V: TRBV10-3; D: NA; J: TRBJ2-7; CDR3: CAISSTGASEQYF; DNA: TGTGCCATCAGTTCTACGGGAGCCAGCGAGCAGTACTTC
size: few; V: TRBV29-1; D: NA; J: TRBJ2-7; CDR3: CSVRRTANSYEQYF; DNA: TGCAGCGTTCGTCGGACAGCAAACTCCTACGAGCAGTACTTC
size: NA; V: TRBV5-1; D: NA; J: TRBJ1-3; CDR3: CASSFAGWQFGNTIYF; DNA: TGCGCCAGCAGCTTTGCAGGTTGGCAGTTTGGAAACACCATATATTTT
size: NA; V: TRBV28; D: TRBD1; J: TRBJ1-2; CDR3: CASSFMANRGNYGYTF; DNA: TGTGCCAGCAGTTTTATGGCCAACAGGGGTAACTATGGCTACACCTTC
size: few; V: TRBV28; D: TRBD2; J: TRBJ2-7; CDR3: CASSLLGTRSYEQYF; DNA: TGTGCCAGCAGTTTACTCGGGACTAGATCCTACGAGCAGTACTTC
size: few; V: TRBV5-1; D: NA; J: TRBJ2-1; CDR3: CASSEATNNEQFF; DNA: TGCGCCAGCAGCGAAGCAACGAACAATGAGCAGTTCTTC
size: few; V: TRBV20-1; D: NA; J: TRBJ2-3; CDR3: CSARVQNTDTQYF; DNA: TGCAGTGCTAGAGTTCAGAACACAGATACGCAGTATTTT
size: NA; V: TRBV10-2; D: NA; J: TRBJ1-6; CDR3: CASRIGGPHSPLHF; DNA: TGCGCCAGCCGAATTGGGGGTCCCCATTCACCCCTCCACTTT
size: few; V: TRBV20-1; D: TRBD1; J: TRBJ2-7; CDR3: CSASGNRGEQYF; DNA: TGCAGTGCATCCGGGAACAGGGGCGAGCAGTACTTC
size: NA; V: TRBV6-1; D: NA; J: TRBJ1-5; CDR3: CASRPGLNRNQPQHF; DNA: TGTGCCAGCAGACCGGGGCTAAATCGCAATCAGCCCCAGCATTTT
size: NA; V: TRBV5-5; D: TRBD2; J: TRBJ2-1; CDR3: CASSVPSGSYNEQFF; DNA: TGTGCCAGCAGCGTTCCTAGCGGGAGTTACAATGAGCAGTTCTTC
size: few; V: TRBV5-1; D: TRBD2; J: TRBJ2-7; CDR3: CASSPRTSGVYEQYF; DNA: TGCGCCAGCAGTCCCCGGACTAGCGGGGTCTACGAGCAGTACTTC
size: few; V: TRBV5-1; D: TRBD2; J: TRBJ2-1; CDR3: CASAGTSGWNEQFF; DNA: TGCGCCAGCGCAGGGACTAGCGGGTGGAATGAGCAGTTCTTC
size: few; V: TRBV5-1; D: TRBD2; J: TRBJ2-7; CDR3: CASSLFAGSSGRISYEQYF; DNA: TGCGCCAGCAGCTTGTTTGCGGGGTCTAGCGGGAGAATCTCCTACGAGCAGTACTTC
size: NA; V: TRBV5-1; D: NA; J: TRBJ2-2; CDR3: CASSLLGPHTGELFF; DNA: TGCGCCAGCAGCTTGTTAGGGCCTCACACCGGGGAGCTGTTTTTT
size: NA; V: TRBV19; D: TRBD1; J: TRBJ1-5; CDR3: CASRTQGTGTQPQHF; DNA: TGTGCCAGTAGGACGCAGGGGACAGGGACTCAGCCCCAGCATTTT
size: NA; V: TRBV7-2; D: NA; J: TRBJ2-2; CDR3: CASSLAPYRSNTGELFF; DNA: TGTGCCAGCAGCTTAGCGCCTTACAGATCGAACACCGGGGAGCTGTTTTTT
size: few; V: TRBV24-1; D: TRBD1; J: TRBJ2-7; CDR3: CATSGTGTGTGRQYF; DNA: TGTGCCACCAGTGGGACCGGGACAGGGACGGGCCGGCAGTACTTC
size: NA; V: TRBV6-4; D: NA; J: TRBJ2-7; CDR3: CASSDRAGAVREQYF; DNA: TGTGCCAGCAGTGACCGGGCGGGGGCAGTCCGCGAGCAGTACTTC
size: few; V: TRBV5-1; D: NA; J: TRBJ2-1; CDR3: CASSLVLDRTYNEQFF; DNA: TGCGCCAGCAGCTTGGTACTGGACAGAACCTACAATGAGCAGTTCTTC
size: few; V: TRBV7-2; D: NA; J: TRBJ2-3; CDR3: CASSSTRVGTDTQYF; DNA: TGTGCCAGCAGCTCGACTAGGGTTGGCACAGATACGCAGTATTTT
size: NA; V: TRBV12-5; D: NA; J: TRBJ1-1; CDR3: CASGLQGNTEAFF; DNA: TGTGCTAGTGGTTTGCAGGGGAACACTGAAGCTTTCTTT